The 15 T cell receptor beta chains in this list originate from one sample, sequenced in a study of cytomegalovirus exposure and HLA in healthy donors (dated by TCRdb to about 2017). The method was the immunoSEQ multiplex PCR assay. For the multiplex PCR, a mixture combining 60 forward primers for TCR Vbeta segments and 13 reverse primers for TCR Jbeta segments was used. TCRdb limited this immuneACCESS table to in-frame rearrangements with V and J called. A share of clones is missing; checked studies link under half to unresolved V genes, and the rest is unexplained. This sample comprises around 140,000 clones, roughly 8.8% of them detected only once. 6.5% to 8.5% of the sample is held by the ten biggest clonotypes. The source material was PBMCs. These receptors came from a woman between 40 and 55 years old in good health and CMV-seropositive.

This clone was seen at least ten times. V is TRBV6-1 and J is TRBJ1-1, with D possibly matching TRBD1 (5 bases). The CDR3 loop spans 13 amino acids. In germline, CDR1 is MNHNS, CDR2 SASEGT. V lost 8 bases, J lost 3 bases, and 13 bases lay in between. The CDR3 sequence is CASRRQGYTEAFF. The CDR3 DNA sequence: TGTGCCAGCCGCCGGCAGGGTTACACTGAAGCTTTCTTT.

The chain employs TRBV5-1 and TRBJ1-6; 9 bases line up with TRBD1. The CDR3 is 17 residues long. Germline lookup yields CDR1 SGHRS and CDR2 YFSETQ. Trimming removed 3 bases from V and 7 bases from J; junction bases left unmatched: 11. CDR3 protein: CASSSFFGQGTNSPLHF. CDR3 sequence (DNA): TGCGCCAGCAGCTCATTCTTTGGACAGGGGACCAATTCACCCCTCCACTTT.

This clone was detected a few times. The rearrangement uses TRBV19 and TRBJ2-3; a possible D gene is TRBD1 (6 bases). With 3 bases removed from V and 6 bases from J, the gap between germline ends came to 7 bases. Per germline, CDR1 LNHDA and CDR2 SQIVND (reference sequence). The CDR3 sequence is 12 residues long. As DNA, the CDR3 is TGTGCCAGTAGTATGAGGGGGGATACGCAGTATTTT. This encodes CASSMRGDTQYF.

The gene calls are TRBV2 and TRBJ1-6, with 8 positions matching TRBD1. V shed 4 bases and J 9 bases; nucleotides not matched to a gene: 5. Germline assignment: CDR1 SNHLY and CDR2 FYNNEI. There are 14 residues in the CDR3. CDR3 coding DNA: TGTGCCAGCAGTGCCTGGACAGGGCCTTCACCCCTCCACTTT. The encoded protein is CASSAWTGPSPLHF. Full variable domain (rest looked up from reference TRBV2 and TRBJ1-6): EPEVTQTPSHQVTQMGQEVILRCVPISNHLYFYWYRQILGQKVEFLVSFYNNEISEKSEIFDDQFSVERPDGSNFTLKIRSTKLEDSAMYFCASSAWTGPSPLHFGNGTRLTVT.

The J gene is TRBJ1-1, the V gene TRBV7-2; 8 bases are shared with TRBD1. This CDR3 is 15 amino acids long. CDR1 and CDR2 (germline): SGHTA, FQGNSA. V lost 5 bases and J lost 1; bases outside the gene matches: 6. CDR3 sequence reads: CASSTRTGPNTEAFF. DNA for the CDR3: TGTGCCAGCAGCACCAGGACAGGGCCGAACACTGAAGCTTTCTTT.

V gene TRBV30 combines with J gene TRBJ1-2; 9 bases map to TRBD1. Per germline, CDR1 GTSNPN and CDR2 SVGIG (reference sequence). This CDR3 region has 12 residues. Trimming at V came to 5 bases and at J to 5 bases, leaving 3 bases not matched to a gene. The CDR3 sequence: CAWAGQGYGYTF. The DNA of the CDR3 is TGTGCCTGGGCGGGACAGGGATATGGCTACACCTTC.

V and J are TRBV13 and TRBJ2-3; D perhaps matches TRBD2 (6 bases). Germline loops: CDR1 PRHDT, CDR2 FYEKMQ (reference sequence). This CDR3 spans 16 amino acids. V lost 5 bases to trimming and J lost 0 bases, with 15 bases between them. The CDR3 sequence is CASSDAGGASTDTQYF. In DNA form, the CDR3 reads TGTGCCAGCAGCGACGCTGGCGGGGCGAGCACAGATACGCAGTATTTT.

This clone has just a few counts. The conserved closing phenylalanine or tryptophan is absent in this CDR3, likely reflecting a read error. The V call is TRBV25-1, the J call TRBJ1-1; D remains ambiguous. Trimming took 3 bases from V and 5 from J, leaving 13 bases between them. The CDR3 loop spans 14 amino acids. Germline-derived CDR1 and CDR2 are MGHDK and SYGVNS. The CDR3 loop is CASSDMGRETEAFL. Written as DNA, the CDR3 is TGTGCCAGCAGTGACATGGGGAGGGAAACTGAAGCTTTCTTG.

This rearrangement joins TRBV5-1 to TRBJ2-1; 13 bases fit TRBD2. This CDR3 contains 17 residues. CDR1 and CDR2 (germline): SGHRS, YFSETQ. The V gene end was trimmed by 0 bases and the J gene end by 3 bases; junction bases not matched to a gene: 3. The CDR3 coding sequence is TGCGCCAGCAGCTTGGCACTAGCGGGGGGGAACTACAATGAGCAGTTCTTC. This sequence encodes CASSLALAGGNYNEQFF.

The V call is TRBV5-4, the J call TRBJ2-3, with 8 bases fitting TRBD1. The CDR3 extends over 15 amino acids. V gave up 5 bases and J gave up 0 bases; unmatched junction bases: 5. Germline V gives CDR1 SGHNT, CDR2 YYREEE (reference sequence). The CDR3 sequence: CASRSGQGSTDTQYF. As DNA, the CDR3 is TGTGCCAGCAGGAGCGGACAGGGAAGCACAGATACGCAGTATTTT.

This clone was observed a few times. Here the CDR3 DNA reads TGTGCCAGCAGCTTCACAGGGGTGATCACCGGGGAGCTGTTTTTT. Protein product: CASSFTGVITGELFF. The chain couples TRBV5-4 to TRBJ2-2, with 7 bases identical to TRBD1. The CDR3 has 15 amino acids. Germline loops: CDR1 SGHNT, CDR2 YYREEE (reference sequence). Germline trimming cut 2 bases from V and 4 bases from J; bases unmatched to any gene: 5.

The rearrangement links TRBV5-1 to TRBJ1-4; D perhaps matches TRBD1 (6 bases). Trimming shortened V by 2 bases and J by 0 bases, and 11 bases separated the two germline ends. This CDR3 is 16 amino acids long. The germline CDR1 and CDR2 sequences are SGHRS and YFSETQ. The CDR3 here is CASSFQGMATNEKLFF. Here the CDR3 DNA reads TGCGCCAGCAGCTTTCAGGGGATGGCAACTAATGAAAAACTGTTTTTT. Full variable domain (outside the CDR3, taken from reference TRBV5-1 and TRBJ1-4): KAGVTQTPRYLIKTRGQQVTLSCSPISGHRSVSWYQQTPGQGLQFLFEYFSETQRNKGNFPGRFSGRQFSNSRSEMNVSTLELGDSALYLCASSFQGMATNEKLFFGSGTQLSVL.

The V gene is TRBV29-1, the J gene TRBJ2-3; 13 bases fit TRBD2. The CDR3 has 16 amino acids. The ends lost 4 bases at V and 3 bases at J; junction bases unmatched: 7. Germline V gene lookup returns CDR1 SQVTM and CDR2 ANQGSEA. The CDR3 DNA follows: TGCAGCGTTGGTGGGACTAGCGGGGATGTTACAGATACGCAGTATTTT. The encoded protein is CSVGGTSGDVTDTQYF.

This chain's CDR3 is CASSVETGDLYEQYF. As DNA, the CDR3 is TGTGCCAGCAGCGTAGAGACAGGGGACCTTTACGAGCAGTACTTC. The rearrangement uses TRBV9 and TRBJ2-7, with 8 positions matching TRBD1. V gave up 0 bases and J gave up 4 bases; unmatched junction bases: 6. From germline, CDR1 is SGDLS and CDR2 YYNGEE. The CDR3 has 15 residues.

The CDR3 nucleotides read TGTGCCAGCAGGCGACGGCGGTACGAGCAGTACTTC. Its protein product is CASRRRRYEQYF. V is TRBV6-5 and J is TRBJ2-7, with D unresolved. The CDR3 is made up of 12 amino acids. The germline CDR1 and CDR2 sequences are MNHEY and SVGAGI. V dropped 6 bases and J dropped 4 bases, with 10 bases sitting between them.